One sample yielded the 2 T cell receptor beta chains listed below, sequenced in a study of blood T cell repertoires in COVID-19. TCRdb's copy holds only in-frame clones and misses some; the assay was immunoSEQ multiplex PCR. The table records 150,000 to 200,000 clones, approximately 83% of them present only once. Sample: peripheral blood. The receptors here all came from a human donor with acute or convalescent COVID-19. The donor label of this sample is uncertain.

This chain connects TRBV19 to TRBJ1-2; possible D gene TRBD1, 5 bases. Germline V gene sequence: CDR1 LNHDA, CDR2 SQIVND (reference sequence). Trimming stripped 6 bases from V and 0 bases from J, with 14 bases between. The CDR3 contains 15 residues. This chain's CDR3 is CASRTSGFTNYGYTF. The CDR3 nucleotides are TGTGCCAGTAGGACATCAGGGTTCACTAACTATGGCTACACCTTC.

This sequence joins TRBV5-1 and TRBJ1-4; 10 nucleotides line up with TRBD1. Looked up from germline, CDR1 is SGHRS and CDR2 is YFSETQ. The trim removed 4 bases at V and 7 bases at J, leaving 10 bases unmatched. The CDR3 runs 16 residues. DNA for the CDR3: TGCGCCAGCAGCGAGCAGGGACAGGGGTTGGGTGAAAAACTGTTTTTT. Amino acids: CASSEQGQGLGEKLFF. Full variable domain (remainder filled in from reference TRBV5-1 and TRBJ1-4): KAGVTQTPRYLIKTRGQQVTLSCSPISGHRSVSWYQQTPGQGLQFLFEYFSETQRNKGNFPGRFSGRQFSNSRSEMNVSTLELGDSALYLCASSEQGQGLGEKLFFGSGTQLSVL.